One T cell receptor beta chain is described in this entry. Trimming removed 3 bases from V and 4 bases from J; junction bases left unmatched: 9. Germline CDR1 and CDR2: DFQATT and SNEGSKA (reference sequence). The CDR3 consists of 17 residues. The data belong to a study of blood T cell repertoires in COVID-19. Study context: T cells, B-cell-depleted T cells, or PBMCs provided the cDNA or gDNA that served as material.

Methods used by the authors: Reference gene primer amplification gave nucleated cell count estimates. Profiling relied on immunoSEQ multiplex PCR, and the TCRdb table lists in-frame clones only, not all of them. V and J calls and clone size are those listed in that table; D and trimming were worked out from the DNA. The sample holds roughly 230,000 clones; less than 90% are singletons and the top ten take more than 1.5%. This receptor was taken from a man aged 70-80 years with acute or convalescent COVID-19. Sequencing was done on a sample of peripheral blood. The chain employs TRBV20-1 and TRBJ2-1, with TRBD2 matching over 13 bases. The DNA for the CDR3 is TGCAGTGCTAGTGGACTAGCGGGAGCTCTGCATTACAATGAGCAGTTCTTC. This encodes CSASGLAGALHYNEQFF.